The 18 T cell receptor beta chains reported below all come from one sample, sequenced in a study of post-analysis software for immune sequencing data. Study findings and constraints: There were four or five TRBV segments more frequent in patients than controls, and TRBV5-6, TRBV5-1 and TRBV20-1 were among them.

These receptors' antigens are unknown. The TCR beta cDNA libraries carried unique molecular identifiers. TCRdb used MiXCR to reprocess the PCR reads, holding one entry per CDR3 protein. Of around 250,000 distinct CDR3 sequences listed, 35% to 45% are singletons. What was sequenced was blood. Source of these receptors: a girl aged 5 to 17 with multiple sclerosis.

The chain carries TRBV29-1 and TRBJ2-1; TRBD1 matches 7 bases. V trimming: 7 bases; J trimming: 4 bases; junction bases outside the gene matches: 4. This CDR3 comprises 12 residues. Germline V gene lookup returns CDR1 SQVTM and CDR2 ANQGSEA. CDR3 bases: TGCAGCGCCAGGGGGTGGTACAATGAGCAGTTCTTC. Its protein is CSARGWYNEQFF.

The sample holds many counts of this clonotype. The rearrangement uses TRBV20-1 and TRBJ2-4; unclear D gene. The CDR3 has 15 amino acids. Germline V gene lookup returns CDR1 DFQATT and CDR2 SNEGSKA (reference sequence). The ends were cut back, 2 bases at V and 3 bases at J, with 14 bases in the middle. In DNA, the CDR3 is TGCAGTGCTAGACCACAAATCTTCGGCAAAAACATTCAGTACTTC. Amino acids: CSARPQIFGKNIQYF.

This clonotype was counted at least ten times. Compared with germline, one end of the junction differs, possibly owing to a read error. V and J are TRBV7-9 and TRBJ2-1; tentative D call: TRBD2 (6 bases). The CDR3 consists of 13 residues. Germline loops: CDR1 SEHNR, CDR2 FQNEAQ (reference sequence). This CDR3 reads CASSRDSNNEQFF. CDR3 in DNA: TGTGCCAGCAGCAGGGACTCCAACAATGAGCAGTTCTTC.

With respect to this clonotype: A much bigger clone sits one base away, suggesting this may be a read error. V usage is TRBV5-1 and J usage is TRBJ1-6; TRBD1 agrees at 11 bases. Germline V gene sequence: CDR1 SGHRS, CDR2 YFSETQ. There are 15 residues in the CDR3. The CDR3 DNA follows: TGCGCCAGCAGCTGGGACAGGGGGGATAATTCACCCCCCCACTTT. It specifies CASSWDRGDNSPPHF.

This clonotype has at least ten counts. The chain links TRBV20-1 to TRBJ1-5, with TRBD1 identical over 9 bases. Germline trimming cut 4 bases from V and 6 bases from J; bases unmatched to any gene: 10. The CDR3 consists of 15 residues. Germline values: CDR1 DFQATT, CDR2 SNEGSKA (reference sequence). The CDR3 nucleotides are TGCAGTGCTACCGGAACAGGGGGCCTAGGTCAGCCCCAGCATTTT. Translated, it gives CSATGTGGLGQPQHF.

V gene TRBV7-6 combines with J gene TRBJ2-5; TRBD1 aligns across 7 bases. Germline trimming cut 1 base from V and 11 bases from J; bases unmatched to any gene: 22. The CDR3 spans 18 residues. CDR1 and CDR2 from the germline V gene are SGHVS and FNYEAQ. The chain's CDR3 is CASSLESRPGGGGNEQYF. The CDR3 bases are TGTGCCAGCAGCTTAGAATCCCGACCAGGGGGTGGTGGGAATGAGCAGTACTTC.

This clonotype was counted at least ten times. CDR3 region: CASSNGTTKLTDTQYF. The CDR3 DNA is TGCGCCAGCAGCAACGGGACTACCAAACTCACAGATACGCAGTATTTT. The chain combines TRBV5-1 with TRBJ2-3; 7 bases align to TRBD2. Germline loops: CDR1 SGHRS, CDR2 YFSETQ. This CDR3 is built from 16 residues. J was trimmed by 2 bases and V by 4 bases; bases with no gene match: 10. Complete variable domain (other parts from reference TRBV5-1 and TRBJ2-3): KAGVTQTPRYLIKTRGQQVTLSCSPISGHRSVSWYQQTPGQGLQFLFEYFSETQRNKGNFPGRFSGRQFSNSRSEMNVSTLELGDSALYLCASSNGTTKLTDTQYFGPGTRLTVL.

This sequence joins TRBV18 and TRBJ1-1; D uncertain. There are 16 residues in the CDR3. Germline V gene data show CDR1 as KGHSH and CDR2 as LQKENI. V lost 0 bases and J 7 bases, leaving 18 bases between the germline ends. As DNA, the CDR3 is TGTGCCAGCTCACCACCTTCATCAGGAAAGGGCGGTGAAGCTTTCTTT. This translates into CASSPPSSGKGGEAFF.

The CDR3 loop reads CAISERRDPYEQYF. The CDR3 bases are TGTGCCATCAGTGAGAGGAGGGATCCCTACGAGCAGTACTTC. The V call is TRBV10-3, the J call TRBJ2-4, with D perhaps TRBD2 (6 bases). The better agreement between TRBJ2-7 and the DNA end casts doubt on the J call. Looked up from germline, CDR1 is ENHRY and CDR2 is SYGVKD. The CDR3 totals 14 residues.

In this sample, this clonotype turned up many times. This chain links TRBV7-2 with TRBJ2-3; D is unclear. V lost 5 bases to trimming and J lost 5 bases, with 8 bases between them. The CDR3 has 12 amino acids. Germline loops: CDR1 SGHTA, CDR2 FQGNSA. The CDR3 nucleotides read TGTGCCAGCAGCGCAGGTGTAGATACGCAGTATTTT. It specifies CASSAGVDTQYF.

The CDR3 loop is CSARDLEGYNEQFF. CDR3 DNA sequence: TGCAGTGCTAGAGATCTAGAGGGATACAATGAGCAGTTCTTC. The rearrangement joins TRBV20-1 to TRBJ2-1; a possible D gene is TRBD2 (5 bases). The CDR3 has 14 residues. CDR1 DFQATT and CDR2 SNEGSKA come from the germline V gene (reference sequence). Trimming removed 0 bases from V and 4 bases from J, with 10 bases in between.

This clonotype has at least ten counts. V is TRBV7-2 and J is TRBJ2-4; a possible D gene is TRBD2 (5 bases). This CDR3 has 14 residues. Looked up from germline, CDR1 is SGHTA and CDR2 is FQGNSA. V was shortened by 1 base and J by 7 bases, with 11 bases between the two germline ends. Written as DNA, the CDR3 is TGTGCCAGCAGCTTAGGGGCAGGCGGGAACATTCAGTACTTC. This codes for CASSLGAGGNIQYF.

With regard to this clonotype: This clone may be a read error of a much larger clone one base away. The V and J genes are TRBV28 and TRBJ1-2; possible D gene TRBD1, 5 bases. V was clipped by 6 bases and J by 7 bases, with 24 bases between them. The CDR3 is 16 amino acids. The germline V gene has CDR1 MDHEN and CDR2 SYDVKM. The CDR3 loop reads CASSGRQTQKLGGYTF. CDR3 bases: TGTGCCAGCAGCGGGAGACAGACCCAAAAACTGGGTGGCTACACCTTC.

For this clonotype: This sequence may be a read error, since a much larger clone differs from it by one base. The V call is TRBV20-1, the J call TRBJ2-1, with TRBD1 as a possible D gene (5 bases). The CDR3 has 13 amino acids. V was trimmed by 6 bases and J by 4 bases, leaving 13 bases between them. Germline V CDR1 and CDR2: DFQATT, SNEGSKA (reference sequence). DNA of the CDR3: TGCAGTGCCGACAGACCATCTTACAATGAGCAGTTCTTC. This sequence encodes CSADRPSYNEQFF.

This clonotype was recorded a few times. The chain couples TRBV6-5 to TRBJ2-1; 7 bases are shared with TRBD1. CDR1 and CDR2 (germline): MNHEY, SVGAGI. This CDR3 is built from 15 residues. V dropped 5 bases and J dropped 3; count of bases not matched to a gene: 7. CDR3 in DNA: TGTGCCAGCAGTCATACCCGGGACAGCTACAATGAGCAGTTCTTC. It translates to CASSHTRDSYNEQFF.

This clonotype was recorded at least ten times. The CDR3 spells CASSQDRGQVALHF. CDR3 nucleotides: TGCGCCAGCAGCCAGGACAGGGGCCAGGTGGCCCTCCACTTT. The chain joins TRBV4-1 to TRBJ1-6; 9 bases line up with TRBD1. The junction had 8 bases not matched to a gene; V was cut back by 3 bases and J by 14 bases. In germline, CDR1 is MGHRA, CDR2 YSYEKL. The CDR3 is 14 amino acids.

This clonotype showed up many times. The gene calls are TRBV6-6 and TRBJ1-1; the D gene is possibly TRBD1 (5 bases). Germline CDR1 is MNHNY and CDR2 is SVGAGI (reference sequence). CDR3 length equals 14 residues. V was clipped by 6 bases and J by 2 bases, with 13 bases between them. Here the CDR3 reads CASREQVTNTEAFF. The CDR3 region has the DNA TGTGCCAGCAGGGAACAGGTCACCAACACTGAAGCTTTCTTT.

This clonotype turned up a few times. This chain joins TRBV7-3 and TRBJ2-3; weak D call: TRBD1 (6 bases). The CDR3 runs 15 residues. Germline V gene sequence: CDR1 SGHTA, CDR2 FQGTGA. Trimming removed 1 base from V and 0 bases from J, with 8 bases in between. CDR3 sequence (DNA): TGTGCCAGCAGCTTAATCGGACAGAGCACAGATACGCAGTATTTT. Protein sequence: CASSLIGQSTDTQYF.